Listed here are 2 T cell receptor beta chains from one sample, sequenced in a study of cytomegalovirus exposure and HLA in healthy donors. TCRdb keeps only in-frame clones here, not all; method: immunoSEQ multiplex PCR. The table lists around 190,000 clones, roughly 83% of them singletons. Source material: PBMCs. The receptors shown here come from a woman under 30 in good health and CMV-seronegative.

The V call is TRBV21-1, the J call TRBJ1-1; TRBD1, the table's D call, was not compared with the DNA. TRBV21-1 is described as a pseudogene. There are 17 residues in the CDR3. In DNA form, the CDR3 reads TGTGCCAGCAGCAAAGCGCATTGGGACAGGGGGAACACTGAAGCTTTCTTT. Translated: CASSKAHWDRGNTEAFF.

The genes are TRBV7-6 and TRBJ1-4, with 8 bases fitting TRBD1. The V gene's germline CDR1 is SGHVS and CDR2 FNYEAQ. V trimming: 10 bases; J trimming: 7 bases; junction bases outside the gene matches: 8. The CDR3 has 13 residues. The CDR3 is CATRDRSFEKLFF. The CDR3 nucleotides read TGTGCCACCCGGGACAGGTCTTTTGAAAAACTGTTTTTT.